The subject of this entry is one T cell receptor beta chain. Its antigen is unidentified. The source of the sample is a study of tumor and adjacent non-tumor tissue in lung cancer. TCRbeta libraries were built with three rounds of nested PCR, modified from ARM-PCR. MiXCR, run by TCRdb on the multiplex PCR reads, gives a single entry per CDR3 protein. Counted here are roughly 81,000 distinct CDR3 sequences, approximately 57% occurring once; the ten biggest clones make up over 12%. The template was RNA from unsorted bulk tissue. V gave up 2 bases and J gave up 5 bases, with 15 bases separating them. The CDR3 sequence is 17 residues long. The germline V gene has CDR1 KGHDR and CDR2 SFDVKD. Overall study findings and caveats: Top 100 clones took a larger repertoire share in normal lung.

This clonotype was obtained from a man aged 70 or older with non-small cell lung cancer. The V call is TRBV24-1, the J call TRBJ2-6; TRBD1 or TRBD2 may be the D gene (7 bases each). Material for sequencing was lung tumor tissue. CDR3 loop: CATSDSTRGGWANVLTF. DNA of the CDR3: TGTGCCACCAGTGATTCCACCAGGGGGGGGTGGGCCAACGTCCTGACTTTC.